These 5 T cell receptor beta chains were sequenced from one sample in a study of T cell repertoires in cytomegalovirus infection. Their antigens are not known. TCRdb fed the reads into MiXCR, producing one record per CDR3 protein. This sample has about 310,000 distinct CDR3 sequences, with approximately 25% found just once. Here the sequenced sample was cultured PBMCs, taken from culture after CMV antigen stimulation. The receptors here all came from a human donor in good health (CMV status not recorded). Some clones in this sample may be carry-over from other donors' samples.

The rearrangement links TRBV13 to TRBJ1-1, with D perhaps TRBD1 (5 bases). V was shortened by 10 bases and J by 0 bases, with 9 bases between the two germline ends. The CDR3 extends over 12 amino acids. Germline V gene sequence: CDR1 PRHDT, CDR2 FYEKMQ (reference sequence). Written as DNA, the CDR3 is TGTGCCATCGGGGCGTTGAACACTGAAGCTTTCTTT. Translating it yields CAIGALNTEAFF.

For this clonotype: Since a much larger clone is just one base distant, this may be a read error. This chain connects TRBV4-1 to TRBJ2-2; no reliable D call. Germline CDR1 reads MGHRA; CDR2 reads YSYEKL. There are 11 residues in the CDR3. As DNA, the CDR3 is TGCACCAGCAGCCAAAGCGGGGAGCTGTTTTTT. This translates into CTSSQSGELFF.

This chain joins TRBV19 and TRBJ1-1; unclear D gene. Trimming stripped 3 bases from V and 1 base from J, with 6 bases between. The CDR3 sequence is 13 residues long. The germline CDR1 and CDR2 sequences are LNHDA and SQIVND (reference sequence). CDR3 sequence reads: CASSIRQNTEAFF. DNA for the CDR3: TGTGCCAGTAGTATTAGACAGAACACTGAAGCTTTCTTT.

This chain joins TRBV12-3 or TRBV12-4 and TRBJ2-3; D is undetermined. The CDR3 is made up of 17 amino acids. Trimming shortened V by 6 bases and J by 1 base, and 20 bases separated the two germline ends. CDR3 sequence reads: CASSESPTLSRTDTQYF. The CDR3 nucleotides are TGTGCCAGCAGCGAGAGCCCGACTCTTTCACGCACAGATACGCAGTATTTT.

This clonotype was detected a few times. V is TRBV11-2 and J is TRBJ1-5, with unresolved D. CDR1 and CDR2 from the germline V gene are SGHAT and FQNNGV. V was shortened by 1 base and J by 8 bases, with 12 bases between the two germline ends. The CDR3 spans 14 residues. The CDR3 here is CASSLGIGGKPQHF. The CDR3 bases are TGTGCCAGCAGCTTAGGTATAGGAGGCAAGCCCCAGCATTTT.